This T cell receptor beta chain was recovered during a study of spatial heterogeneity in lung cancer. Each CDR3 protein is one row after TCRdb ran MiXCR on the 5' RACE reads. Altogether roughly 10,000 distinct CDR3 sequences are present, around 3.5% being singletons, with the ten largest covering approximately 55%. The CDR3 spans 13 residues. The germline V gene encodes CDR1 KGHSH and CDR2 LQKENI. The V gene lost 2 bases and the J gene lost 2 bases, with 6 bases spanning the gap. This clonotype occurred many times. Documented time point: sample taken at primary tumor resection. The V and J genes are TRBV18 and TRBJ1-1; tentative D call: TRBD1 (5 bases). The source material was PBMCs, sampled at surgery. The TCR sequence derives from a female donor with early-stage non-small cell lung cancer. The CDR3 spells CASSPGGNTEAFF. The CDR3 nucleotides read TGTGCCAGCTCACCAGGGGGAAACACTGAAGCTTTCTTT.